The entry below describes one T cell receptor (beta chain). This clone appeared a single time. No antigen is known for it. No base-level quality is on record; no much larger clone is a single base apart. CD8 naive samples were obtained by positive selection for CCR7 among CD45RO-negative cells, yielding a CD45RA+CCR7+ population from which TemRA cells were excluded. Donors were healthy HIV-negative adults with no recently reported acute infections or vaccinations. Only Caucasian adults living in Nashville, Tennessee, USA were represented among the donors. Blood was collected by leukapheresis, and PBMCs were isolated by Ficoll-Histopaque density gradient centrifugation and then cryopreserved in liquid nitrogen vapor phase. Purity and quantity of every magnetically sorted T cell population were checked by analytical flow cytometry. Each sorted fraction had its genomic DNA isolated and then quantified by UV absorbance on a Nanodrop 2000c.

V loses 4 bases of germline sequence and J loses 3 bases, and the interval between the two ends is 9 bases. CDR1 SGHTS and CDR2 YDEGEE were looked up in the germline V gene. Taken from cysteine to phenylalanine, the CDR3 has 13 residues. The read is trimmed to its CDR3 DNA, 39 bases read in frame from base 1. TCR CDR3 regions were amplified from genomic DNA by multiplex PCR using the deep immunoSEQ assay. Extracted genomic DNA from each cell subset was distributed evenly across all wells of several immunoSEQ 96-well plates, and each plate was treated as a replicate. For sorted subsets, each replicate PCR was loaded with 200 ng genomic DNA, equivalent to some 31,000 T cell genomes. Purified libraries were quantified with a Qubit 3.0 fluorometer, sized on a Bioanalyzer 2100, and re-quantified with the KAPA Library Quantification kit. A separate single-read 150-cycle Illumina NextSeq 550 flow cell was used to sequence each immunoSEQ 96-well plate. On the study's bioinformatics: Because only junctional sequences without quality scores were contained in the immunoSEQ output, filtering matching that applied to full-length reads could not be performed. To assign V/J genes and CDR3, sequences were annotated using PyIR, a Python wrapper for IgBLAST v1.9, with IMGT germline references. Reads with weak V/J assignments (E-value above 1e-6), missing CDR3, stop codons, out-of-frame junctions, or ambiguous translated residues were removed. V3J clonotypes were defined as sequences sharing an identical inferred V gene, J gene, and CDR3 amino acid sequence. To compute the percentage overlap between repertoires, the number of shared unique clonotypes was divided by the size of the smaller repertoire. Richness of each repertoire was evaluated using RTK rarefaction, the Chao1 estimator, and Recon v2.1 estimates of unobserved clonotypes. Generation probabilities for all TCRbeta clonotypes obtained by the gDNA method from four donors were computed using OLGA. TCRdb mirrors the immuneACCESS table, restricted to in-frame sequences. Some clones are absent from its copies; in checked studies, under half trace to an unresolved V gene, and the reason for the others is unknown. V and J calls and clone size are those listed in that table; D and trimming were worked out from the DNA. Here the sample has 2 million or so clones; approximately 94% occur a single time. The top ten clones comprise 0.9% to 1.3% of the sample.

These data come from a study of shared clonotypes between healthy human individuals (dated by TCRdb to between 2020 and 2021). Background on the whole study: The cohort comprised two women and a few men aged 18 to 49 years. Each donor's leukapheresis produced roughly between roughly 0.9 and 9 billion PBMCs. For each donor, CD4 naive and CD4 memory were each run on three plates, CD8 naive on two plates, and CD8 memory on one plate. To increase sequencing depth and limit assay-specific biases, different laboratories used diverse techniques to prepare libraries and sequence TCR repertoires. Blood TCR repertoires of five healthy adults were deeply sequenced to estimate repertoire size and the extent of clonotype sharing between individuals. What the work shows at the level of the full study, not this receptor alone: Sampling was restricted to blood, and TCR repertoires in tissue are likely to differ from TCR repertoires in blood. The small number of donors limited the genetic and exposure-history diversity represented. Based on pairwise subsampling, the degree of clonotype sharing among donors was expected to be affected by sequencing depth. Compared with non-shared clonotypes, clonotypes shared by all four sorted-subset donors had higher generation probabilities. Incomplete sequencing was indicated by rarefaction of sorted-subset datasets, despite the large sequencing depth. Sharing across a handful of donors was observed for about 4.8% of naive CD4, about 4% of naive CD8, 2% to 2.5% of memory CD4, and about 0.4% of memory CD8 clonotypes. Naive subsets generally had larger estimated clonotype richness than memory subsets did.

The clonotype comes from a man between 18 and 35 years old in good health. Sequences were obtained from naive CD8+ T cells sorted from blood. The cell subset or site label, as the study defines it: CD45RA+CCR7+. The rearranged chain carries TRBV5-8 and TRBJ2-3; the D element might be TRBD1 or TRBD2, as each aligns at 7 bases. The CDR3 corresponds to CASSQGGTDTQYF. The DNA is as follows: TGTGCCAGCAGCCAGGGGGGGACAGATACGCAGTATTTT.